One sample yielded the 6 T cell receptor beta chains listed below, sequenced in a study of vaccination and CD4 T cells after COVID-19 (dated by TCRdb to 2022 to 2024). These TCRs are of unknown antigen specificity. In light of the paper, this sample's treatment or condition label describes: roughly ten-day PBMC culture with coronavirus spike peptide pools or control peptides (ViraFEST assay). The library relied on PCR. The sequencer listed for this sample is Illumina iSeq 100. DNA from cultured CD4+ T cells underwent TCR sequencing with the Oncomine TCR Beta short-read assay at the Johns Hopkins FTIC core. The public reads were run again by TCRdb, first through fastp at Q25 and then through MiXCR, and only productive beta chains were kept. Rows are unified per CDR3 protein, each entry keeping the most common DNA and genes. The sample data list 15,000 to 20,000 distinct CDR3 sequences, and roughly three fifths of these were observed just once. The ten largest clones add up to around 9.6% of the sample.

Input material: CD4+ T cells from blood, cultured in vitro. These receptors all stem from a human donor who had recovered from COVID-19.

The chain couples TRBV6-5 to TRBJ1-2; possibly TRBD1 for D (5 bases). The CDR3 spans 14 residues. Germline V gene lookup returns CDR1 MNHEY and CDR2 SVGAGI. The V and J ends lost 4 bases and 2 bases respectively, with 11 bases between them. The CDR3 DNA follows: TGTGCCAGCAGTTCTGTCAGGGCAAACTATGGCTACACCTTC. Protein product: CASSSVRANYGYTF.

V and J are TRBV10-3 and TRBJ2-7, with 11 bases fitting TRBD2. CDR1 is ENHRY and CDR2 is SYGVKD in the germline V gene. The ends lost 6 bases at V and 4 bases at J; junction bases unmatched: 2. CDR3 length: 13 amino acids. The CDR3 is CAIRGTSGYEQYF. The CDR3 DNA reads TGTGCCATCAGGGGGACTAGCGGTTACGAGCAGTACTTC.

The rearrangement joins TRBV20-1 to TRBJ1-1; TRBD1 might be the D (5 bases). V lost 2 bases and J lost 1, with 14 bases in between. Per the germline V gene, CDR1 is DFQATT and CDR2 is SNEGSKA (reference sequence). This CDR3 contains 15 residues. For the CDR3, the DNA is TGCAGTGCTAGACGCCAAGGACACTCGAACACTGAAGCTTTCTTT. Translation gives CSARRQGHSNTEAFF.

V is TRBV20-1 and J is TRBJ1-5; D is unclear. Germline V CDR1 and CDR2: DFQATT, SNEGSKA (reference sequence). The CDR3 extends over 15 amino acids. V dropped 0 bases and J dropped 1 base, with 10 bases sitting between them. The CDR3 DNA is TGCAGTGCTAGAGATCCTTCGGGAAGCAATCAGCCCCAGCATTTT. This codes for CSARDPSGSNQPQHF.

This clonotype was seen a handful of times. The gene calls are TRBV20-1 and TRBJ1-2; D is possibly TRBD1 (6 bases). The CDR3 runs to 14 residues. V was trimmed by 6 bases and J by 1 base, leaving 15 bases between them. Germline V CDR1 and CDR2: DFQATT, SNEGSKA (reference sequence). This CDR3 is CSAIQGGNNYGYTF. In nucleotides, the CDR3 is TGCAGTGCCATACAGGGTGGAAATAACTATGGCTACACCTTC.

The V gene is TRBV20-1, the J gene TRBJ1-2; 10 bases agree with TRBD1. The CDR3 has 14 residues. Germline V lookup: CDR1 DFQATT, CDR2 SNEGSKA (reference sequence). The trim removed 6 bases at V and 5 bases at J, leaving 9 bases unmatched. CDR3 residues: CSAKTGTGAYGYTF. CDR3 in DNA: TGCAGTGCAAAGACCGGGACAGGGGCTTATGGCTACACCTTC.